The next 26 T cell receptor beta chains were all read from a single sample in a study of PD-1 blockade in classical Hodgkin lymphoma. The method was immunoSEQ multiplex PCR; TCRdb's version includes in-frame clones alone and lacks a portion of them. The sample shows more than 8,000 clones, roughly 80% of them seen only once. Time point denoted: cycle 4 day 1 (C4D1), after six to seven weeks of nivolumab. Relapses following autologous stem cell transplantation were seen in all patients, with brentuximab vedotin exposure varying. It was by magnetic negative selection that CD8+ T cells were isolated from thawed PBMCs. The sample in question was CD8+ T cells from blood, obtained before the fourth cycle of nivolumab. The receptors were sampled from a human donor with classical Hodgkin lymphoma.

The chain uses TRBV6-5 and TRBJ2-3; the D gene could be TRBD1 or TRBD2 (6 bases each). This CDR3 spans 15 amino acids. The germline CDR1 and CDR2 sequences are MNHEY and SVGAGI. Trimming pared 2 bases from V and 1 base from J, leaving 10 bases between. The DNA of the CDR3 is TGTGCCAGCAGTTACGTGGGGGGCGGCACAGATACGCAGTATTTT. Its translation is CASSYVGGGTDTQYF.

The chain employs TRBV4-1 and TRBJ1-2; 8 nucleotides match TRBD1. Germline loops: CDR1 MGHRA, CDR2 YSYEKL. The ends lost 2 bases at V and 4 bases at J; junction bases unmatched: 9. The CDR3 is 16 amino acids. CDR3 DNA sequence: TGCGCCAGCAGCCAAACTCCAGGGGGCGCGGGCTATGGCTACACCTTC. Amino acid sequence: CASSQTPGGAGYGYTF.

The gene calls are TRBV5-4 and TRBJ2-1; the D call may be TRBD1 or TRBD2 (6 bases each). Per germline, CDR1 SGHNT and CDR2 YYREEE (reference sequence). The CDR3 contains 15 residues. V lost 0 bases and J 4 bases, leaving 11 bases between the germline ends. The CDR3 sequence is CASSLEGGSYNEQFF. CDR3 DNA sequence: TGTGCCAGCAGCTTGGAAGGGGGGTCTTACAATGAGCAGTTCTTC. The full variable domain, its missing parts supplied by reference TRBV5-4 and TRBJ2-1, is ETGVTQSPTHLIKTRGQQVTLRCSSQSGHNTVSWYQQALGQGPQFIFQYYREEENGRGNFPPRFSGLQFPNYSSELNVNALELDDSALYLCASSLEGGSYNEQFFGPGTRLTVL.

The chain links TRBV30 to TRBJ2-3; TRBD1 might be the D (5 bases). Trimming cost V 2 bases and J 2 bases, with 14 bases left between them. Germline loops: CDR1 GTSNPN, CDR2 SVGIG (reference sequence). The CDR3 length is 15 residues. For the CDR3, the DNA is TGTGCCTGGAGTCGGGCAGGGTCTGACACAGATACGCAGTATTTT. This translates into CAWSRAGSDTDTQYF. The full variable domain, its missing parts supplied by reference TRBV30 and TRBJ2-3, is SQTIHQWPATLVQPVGSPLSLECTVEGTSNPNLYWYRQAAGRGLQLLFYSVGIGQISSEVPQNLSASRPQDRQFILSSKKLLLSDSGFYLCAWSRAGSDTDTQYFGPGTRLTVL.

The chain is built from TRBV30 and TRBJ2-2, with D possibly being TRBD1 (6 bases). The V gene lost 5 bases and the J gene lost 0 bases, with 10 bases spanning the gap. Germline lookup yields CDR1 GTSNPN and CDR2 SVGIG (reference sequence). The CDR3 runs to 14 residues. The CDR3 sequence is CAWRHRANTGELFF. The DNA of the CDR3 is TGTGCCTGGCGACACAGGGCGAACACCGGGGAGCTGTTTTTT. The variable domain in full, completed from reference TRBV30 and TRBJ2-2, reads SQTIHQWPATLVQPVGSPLSLECTVEGTSNPNLYWYRQAAGRGLQLLFYSVGIGQISSEVPQNLSASRPQDRQFILSSKKLLLSDSGFYLCAWRHRANTGELFFGEGSRLTVL.

The V gene is TRBV19, the J gene TRBJ1-2; D may be TRBD1 (6 bases). The CDR3 spans 19 residues. Deletions cut 10 bases from V and 2 bases from J, with 32 bases between. Germline V gene lookup returns CDR1 LNHDA and CDR2 SQIVND (reference sequence). The CDR3 is CATLGGALGRRPPNYGYTF. The CDR3 DNA follows: TGTGCCACCTTGGGGGGGGCTCTGGGACGGCGGCCACCAAACTATGGCTACACCTTC.

This clone was seen only once. The rearrangement joins TRBV7-9 to TRBJ1-1, with D possibly TRBD1 on 6 matching bases. Germline CDR1 is SEHNR and CDR2 is FQNEAQ (reference sequence). The CDR3 totals 15 residues. V was trimmed by 0 bases and J by 4 bases, leaving 12 bases between them. CDR3 bases: TGTGCCAGCAGCTTAGCGTGGCCGGGGGCCACTGAAGCTTTCTTT. This translates into CASSLAWPGATEAFF.

The V gene is TRBV6-1, the J gene TRBJ2-7; tentatively, D is TRBD2 (5 bases). Germline V lookup: CDR1 MNHNS, CDR2 SASEGT. Trimming cost V 7 bases and J 7 bases, with 23 bases left between them. The CDR3 has 15 amino acids. The CDR3 here is CASNLMRELLDEQYF. CDR3 DNA: TGTGCCAGCAACCTGATGAGGGAGCTTTTGGATGAGCAGTACTTC.

The chain is built from TRBV6-5 and TRBJ2-2, with no clear D. The CDR3 is 13 amino acids. From germline, CDR1 is MNHEY and CDR2 SVGAGI. Trimming left V 7 bases short and J 6 bases short, with 12 bases between. This CDR3 is CASTTGVPGELFF. The DNA of the CDR3 is TGTGCCAGCACCACGGGTGTTCCCGGGGAGCTGTTTTTT.

The chain has TRBV4-2 and TRBJ1-1, with D possibly matching TRBD1 (6 bases). Trimming removed 0 bases from V and 1 base from J, with 18 bases in between. This CDR3 comprises 18 residues. Germline V gene lookup returns CDR1 LGHNA and CDR2 YNFKEQ. As DNA, the CDR3 is TGTGCCAGCAGCCAAGAGCCCCCCCCCGCACAGGGGAACACTGAAGCTTTCTTT. It codes for CASSQEPPPAQGNTEAFF.

V gene TRBV27 combines with J gene TRBJ2-7; D tentatively fits TRBD1 or TRBD2 (6 bases each). Trimming removed 7 bases at V and 4 bases at J, with 14 bases between. Germline CDR1 reads MNHEY; CDR2 reads SMNVEV (reference sequence). CDR3 length equals 13 residues. The DNA of the CDR3 is TGTGCCAGCACTGGAGGGGGGTTGTACGAGCAGTACTTC. This sequence encodes CASTGGGLYEQYF.

The chain couples TRBV7-9 to TRBJ2-5; D tentatively reads TRBD1 or TRBD2 (5 bases each). Germline-derived CDR1 and CDR2 are SEHNR and FQNEAQ (reference sequence). Trimming took 5 bases from V and 9 from J, leaving 19 bases between them. The CDR3 is made up of 14 amino acids. This CDR3 is CASSPWDGRAAQYF. In nucleotides, the CDR3 is TGTGCCAGCAGCCCTTGGGACGGCCGGGCGGCCCAGTACTTC.

The V gene is TRBV11-2, the J gene TRBJ2-7; the D is unclear. This CDR3 has 15 residues. Germline assignment: CDR1 SGHAT and CDR2 FQNNGV. Trimming shortened V by 0 bases and J by 5 bases, and 14 bases separated the two germline ends. The CDR3 region has the DNA TGTGCCAGCAGCTTAGATCGGATCTTGGCCCACGAGCAGTACTTC. As protein: CASSLDRILAHEQYF. Using reference TRBV11-2 and TRBJ2-7 for the parts outside the CDR3, the full variable domain is EAGVAQSPRYKIIEKRQSVAFWCNPISGHATLYWYQQILGQGPKLLIQFQNNGVVDDSQLPKDRFSAERLKGVDSTLKIQPAKLEDSAVYLCASSLDRILAHEQYFGPGTRLTVT.

The V gene is TRBV7-2, the J gene TRBJ2-1; D not certain. Trimming took off 2 bases at V and 4 bases at J, with 24 bases between the two ends. In germline, CDR1 is SGHTA, CDR2 FQGNSA. The CDR3 is 19 residues long. The CDR3 spells CASSLFPRASPAVYNEQFF. CDR3 nucleotide sequence: TGTGCCAGCAGCTTATTTCCCCGGGCCTCCCCCGCGGTTTACAATGAGCAGTTCTTC.

The chain employs TRBV5-1 and TRBJ1-1; D gene ambiguous. Germline V lookup: CDR1 SGHRS, CDR2 YFSETQ. Trimming stripped 2 bases from V and 5 bases from J, with 13 bases between. The CDR3 consists of 14 residues. This CDR3 is CASSFEAVQTEAFF. In DNA form, the CDR3 reads TGCGCCAGCAGCTTTGAGGCGGTCCAGACTGAAGCTTTCTTT.

Turning to this clone: This sample includes further DNA sequences coding for the same CDR3. The rearrangement uses TRBV7-9 and TRBJ1-1; D gene unclear. CDR3 length: 13 amino acids. The V gene lost 6 bases and the J gene lost 2 bases, with 10 bases spanning the gap. Germline CDR1 and CDR2: SEHNR and FQNEAQ (reference sequence). CDR3 sequence reads: CASRPGVNTEAFF. The CDR3 nucleotides are TGTGCCAGCAGGCCCGGGGTAAACACTGAAGCTTTCTTT.

The chain recombines TRBV11-2 with TRBJ2-6, with D tentatively TRBD1 (5 bases). The CDR3 consists of 16 residues. Germline V gives CDR1 SGHAT, CDR2 FQNNGV. V lost 7 bases and J 0 bases, leaving 13 bases between the germline ends. The CDR3 spells CASKGFVLSGANVLTF. DNA of the CDR3: TGTGCCAGCAAGGGGTTCGTCCTCTCTGGGGCCAACGTCCTGACTTTC. The full variable domain, in which reference TRBV11-2 and TRBJ2-6 provide the parts outside the CDR3, is EAGVAQSPRYKIIEKRQSVAFWCNPISGHATLYWYQQILGQGPKLLIQFQNNGVVDDSQLPKDRFSAERLKGVDSTLKIQPAKLEDSAVYLCASKGFVLSGANVLTFGAGSRLTVL.

The rearrangement uses TRBV4-1 and TRBJ2-7; D gene ambiguous. Trimming removed 4 bases at V and 1 base at J, with 14 bases between. CDR3 length equals 15 residues. In germline, CDR1 is MGHRA, CDR2 YSYEKL. CDR3 nucleotide sequence: TGCGCCAGCAGCCTAGAACCCGGATCTTCCTACGAGCAGTACTTC. Translating it yields CASSLEPGSSYEQYF.

This chain connects TRBV4-2 to TRBJ1-4, with TRBD1 matching over 9 bases. The CDR3 totals 15 residues. Germline CDR1 reads LGHNA; CDR2 reads YNFKEQ. V trimming: 4 bases; J trimming: 7 bases; junction bases outside the gene matches: 7. CDR3: CASSPQQGAIEKLFF. CDR3 DNA sequence: TGTGCCAGCAGCCCACAACAGGGGGCCATTGAAAAACTGTTTTTT.

The chain is built from TRBV4-1 and TRBJ1-6; 8 nucleotides match TRBD1. Germline loops: CDR1 MGHRA, CDR2 YSYEKL. The CDR3 extends over 20 amino acids. With 0 bases clipped from V and 9 bases from J, the junction kept 19 bases outside the gene matches. The CDR3 reads CASSQDFFLRETGVTSPLHF. The CDR3, as DNA: TGCGCCAGCAGCCAAGATTTCTTCTTACGGGAGACAGGGGTAACTTCACCCCTCCACTTT.

This clone has just a few counts. V is TRBV11-2 and J is TRBJ1-4; possible D gene TRBD1, 5 bases. Germline assignment: CDR1 SGHAT and CDR2 FQNNGV. Deletions cut 4 bases from V and 8 bases from J, with 8 bases between. CDR3 length equals 12 residues. In DNA, the CDR3 is TGTGCCAGCAGCTCGAACAGGGAAAAACTGTTTTTT. Residues: CASSSNREKLFF.

The V gene is TRBV15, the J gene TRBJ2-3; TRBD2 agrees at 9 bases. Germline V gene sequence: CDR1 LNHNV, CDR2 YYDKDF (reference sequence). After removal of 0 bases from V and 6 bases from J, the junction contained 10 bases not matched to a gene. CDR3 size: 17 residues. The CDR3 reads CATSRDGVRGGWDTQYF. For the CDR3, the DNA is TGTGCCACCAGCAGAGATGGGGTGCGGGGGGGCTGGGATACGCAGTATTTT.

This chain joins TRBV11-2 and TRBJ1-1, with D perhaps TRBD1 (6 bases). There are 13 residues in the CDR3. CDR1 and CDR2 from the germline V gene are SGHAT and FQNNGV. Trimming pared 1 base from V and 7 bases from J, leaving 10 bases between. DNA of the CDR3: TGTGCCAGCAGCTTAGGGACAGTATTTGAAGCTTTCTTT. It translates to CASSLGTVFEAFF.

The V call is TRBV30, the J call TRBJ2-7; possibly TRBD2 for D (6 bases). The CDR3 is 12 residues long. Between the trimmed V and J ends, which lost 5 bases and 0 bases, there was a span of 8 bases. Germline assignment: CDR1 GTSNPN and CDR2 SVGIG (reference sequence). CDR3 loop: CAWAGYSYEQYF. The CDR3 bases are TGTGCCTGGGCGGGGTACTCCTACGAGCAGTACTTC.

The genes are TRBV4-2 and TRBJ2-2; 8 bases line up with TRBD1. Germline CDR1 and CDR2: LGHNA and YNFKEQ. The CDR3 sequence is 16 residues long. The V segment lost 1 base and the J segment 5 bases; nucleotides outside the gene matches: 6. The CDR3 region is CASSQGQGFGTGELFF. The CDR3 DNA is TGTGCCAGCAGCCAAGGACAGGGGTTCGGGACCGGGGAGCTGTTTTTT.

V is TRBV19 and J is TRBJ2-7; 12 bases line up with TRBD2. CDR1 and CDR2 (germline): LNHDA, SQIVND (reference sequence). CDR3 size: 15 residues. V lost 5 bases and J lost 4; bases outside the gene matches: 6. CDR3 DNA: TGTGCCAGTAGTTCCACGACTAGCGGGGGTTACGAGCAGTACTTC. It encodes CASSSTTSGGYEQYF.